The sequence of this TCR beta chain was determined in a study of OX40 agonist ivuxolimab in advanced cancers. Study context: Eligibility rules accepted prior anti-PD-1, anti-PD-L1 or anti-CTLA-4 therapy, and over 35% had some. Points from the study as a whole: Doses of 0.1 to 3.0 mg/kg were accompanied by clonal expansion of CD4+ and CD8+ blood T cells by week 6.

Here immunoSEQ multiplex PCR was the method, and the copy in TCRdb shows in-frame clones only, minus some. This table has about 45,000 clones, around 84% appearing once. Cycle 7 day 1, cycle 4 day 1, and baseline were the timepoints at which blood was sampled. This clone was counted between two and nine times. Its antigen remains unknown. Sequenced material: CD4+ or CD8+ T cells sorted from blood, taken in a trial of the OX40 agonist ivuxolimab. The sequence derives from an adult with an advanced solid tumor such as melanoma, head and neck, liver or kidney cancer.

In DNA form, the CDR3 reads TGTGCCACGGAAGGGGGGGAGCTGTTTTTT. It encodes CATEGGELFF. The V call is TRBV19, the J call TRBJ2-2; D unclear. The CDR3 covers 10 residues. The germline CDR1 and CDR2 sequences are LNHDA and SQIVND (reference sequence). V shed 10 bases and J shed 8 bases, with 8 bases lying between them. Full variable domain (outside the CDR3, taken from reference TRBV19 and TRBJ2-2): DGGITQSPKYLFRKEGQNVTLSCEQNLNHDAMYWYRQDPGQGLRLIYYSQIVNDFQKGDIAEGYSVSREKKESFPLTVTSAQKNPTAFYLCATEGGELFFGEGSRLTVL.